This T cell receptor (beta chain) was retrieved from a study of human T cells and chemical hapten exposure. Findings of the study overall: Patch test score rose with PT1 expanded TCRs, significant at 8, 16, 32, not 4. Sensitizing to DPC left TCRs with a frequency above 1 in 1000 unaltered.

J gave up 4 bases and V 4 bases, and 7 bases lay outside the gene matches. CDR3 length: 16 amino acids. CDR1 and CDR2 (germline): SQVTM, ANQGSEA. Each cDNA molecule in the library carried unique molecular identifiers. TCRdb itself ran the RACE reads through MiXCR, one entry per CDR3 protein. Among fewer than 300,000 distinct CDR3 sequences, around 9.3% were seen once, and the ten largest hold less than 3%. On this clonotype: Antigen specificity is unknown.

The time point here: pre-sensitization, week 0. Treatment here: therapeutic diphenylcyclopropenone sensitization with weekly scalp DPC. Blood sampling occurred before each patch-test application. This receptor was taken from a woman aged 35 to 49 with alopecia areata. Some clones in this sample may be carry-over from other donors' samples. This chain joins TRBV29-1 and TRBJ2-6; 10 bases match TRBD2. The specimen was whole blood, collected in connection with sensitization to the hapten diphenylcyclopropenone (DPC). CDR3: CSVAGTSETGANVLTF. The CDR3 DNA reads TGCAGCGTTGCCGGGACTAGCGAGACCGGGGCCAACGTCCTGACTTTC. Variable domain in full (rest from reference TRBV29-1 and TRBJ2-6): SAVISQKPSRDICQRGTSLTIQCQVDSQVTMMFWYRQQPGQSLTLIATANQGSEATYESGFVIDKFPISRPNLTFSTLTVSNMSPEDSSIYLCSVAGTSETGANVLTFGAGSRLTVL.